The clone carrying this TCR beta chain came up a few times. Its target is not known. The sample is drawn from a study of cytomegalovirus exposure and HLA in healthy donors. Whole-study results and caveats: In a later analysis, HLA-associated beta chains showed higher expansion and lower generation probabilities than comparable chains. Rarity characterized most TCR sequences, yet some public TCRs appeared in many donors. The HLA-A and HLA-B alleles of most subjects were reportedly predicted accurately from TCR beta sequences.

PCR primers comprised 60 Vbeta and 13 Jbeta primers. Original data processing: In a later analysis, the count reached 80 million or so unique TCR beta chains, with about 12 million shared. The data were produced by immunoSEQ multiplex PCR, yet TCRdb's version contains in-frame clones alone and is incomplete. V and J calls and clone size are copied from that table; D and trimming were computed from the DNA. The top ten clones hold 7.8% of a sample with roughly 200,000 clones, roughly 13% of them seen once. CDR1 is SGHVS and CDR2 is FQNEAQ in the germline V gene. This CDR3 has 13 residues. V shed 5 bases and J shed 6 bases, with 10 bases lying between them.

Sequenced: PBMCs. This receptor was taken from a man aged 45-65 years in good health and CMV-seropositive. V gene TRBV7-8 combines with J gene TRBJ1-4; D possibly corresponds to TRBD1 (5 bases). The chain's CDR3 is CASSMGGYEKLFF. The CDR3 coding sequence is TGTGCCAGCAGCATGGGGGGGTATGAAAAACTGTTTTTT.